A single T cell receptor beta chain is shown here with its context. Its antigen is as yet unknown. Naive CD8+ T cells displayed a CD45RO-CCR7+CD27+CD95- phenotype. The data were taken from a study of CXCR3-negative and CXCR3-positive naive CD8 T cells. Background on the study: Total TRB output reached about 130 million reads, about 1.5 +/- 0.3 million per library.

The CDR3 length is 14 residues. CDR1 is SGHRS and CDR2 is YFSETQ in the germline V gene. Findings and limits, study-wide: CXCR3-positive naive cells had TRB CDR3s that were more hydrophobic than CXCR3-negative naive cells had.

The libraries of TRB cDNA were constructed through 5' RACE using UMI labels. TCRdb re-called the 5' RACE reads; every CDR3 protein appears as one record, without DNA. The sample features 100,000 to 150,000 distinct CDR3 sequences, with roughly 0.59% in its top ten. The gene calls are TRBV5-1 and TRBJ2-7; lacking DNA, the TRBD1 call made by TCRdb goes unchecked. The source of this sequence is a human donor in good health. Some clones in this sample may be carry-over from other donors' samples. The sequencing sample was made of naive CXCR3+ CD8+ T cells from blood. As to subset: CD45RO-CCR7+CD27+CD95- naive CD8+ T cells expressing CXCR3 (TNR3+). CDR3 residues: CASSFGTGGYEQYF.